This T cell receptor beta chain stems from a study of T cell responses to AZD1222 COVID-19 vaccine. Sequencing used immunoSEQ multiplex PCR; TCRdb keeps in-frame clones, though not all of them. The repertoire holds fewer than 200,000 clones, with 85% to 90% as singletons. Note on this clone: Its antigen is as yet unknown.

This CDR3 has 15 residues. CDR1 MGHRA and CDR2 YSYEKL come from the germline V gene. The V end was cut by 1 base, the J end by 1 base, with 10 bases between. Regarding the study as a whole: The reported proportion of spike-specific TCRs targeting unmutated variant regions was nearly half. Clonal diversity may have been underestimated in mostly white British donors.

This chain uses TRBV4-1 with TRBJ1-1; D unresolved. The clonotype originates from an adult who received the MenACWY meningococcal vaccine as a control. The sequencing here drew on peripheral blood, taken 28 days after the second dose of the MenACWY control vaccine. The CDR3 loop is CASSQGRAGNTEAFF. DNA for the CDR3: TGCGCCAGCAGCCAAGGGCGAGCGGGGAACACTGAAGCTTTCTTT.